What follows are 19 T cell receptor beta chains derived from one specimen sequenced in a study of T cells in Graves' hyperthyroidism and ophthalmopathy. TCR beta CDR3 sequences were amplified from RNA transcripts. The study used the HTBI primer set for a first-round RT-PCR of the TCR CDR3. MiXCR was run by TCRdb on the multiplex PCR reads, yielding one entry per CDR3 protein. The profile shows roughly 840,000 distinct CDR3 sequences, 38% of them singletons. What was sequenced was blood. The receptors shown here come from a man younger than 35 with Graves' hyperthyroidism.

This clonotype turned up a few times. The chain is built from TRBV12-3 or TRBV12-4 and TRBJ1-4, with D perhaps TRBD1 (5 bases). The ends were cut back, 3 bases at V and 6 bases at J, with 8 bases in the middle. The CDR3 consists of 13 residues. In nucleotides, the CDR3 is TGTGCCAGCAGTTTGGACACCTATGAAAAACTGTTTTTT. It yields the protein CASSLDTYEKLFF.

This clonotype was seen ten or more times. The chain has TRBV10-3 and TRBJ2-7; D is perhaps TRBD2 (5 bases). The CDR3 contains 15 residues. The germline V and J ends were trimmed by 0 bases and 5 bases, with 14 bases remaining between them. Germline values: CDR1 ENHRY, CDR2 SYGVKD. The CDR3 DNA reads TGTGCCATCAGTGAGTCAGCCGGAGGAAGGAACGAGCAGTACTTC. Its translation is CAISESAGGRNEQYF.

The chain has TRBV20-1 and TRBJ1-2; no clear D. V lost 5 bases to trimming and J lost 4 bases, with 8 bases between them. Germline V lookup: CDR1 DFQATT, CDR2 SNEGSKA (reference sequence). The CDR3 is 11 amino acids. The CDR3 loop reads CSASPGYGYTF. In DNA, the CDR3 is TGCAGTGCTTCCCCGGGCTATGGCTACACCTTC.

This clonotype was detected a few times. The V call is TRBV7-3, the J call TRBJ1-1; D is unclear. Trimming took 1 base from V and 7 from J, leaving 16 bases between them. Germline lookup yields CDR1 SGHTA and CDR2 FQGTGA. The CDR3 is made up of 15 amino acids. The DNA of the CDR3 is TGTGCCAGCAGCTTAAGGGTAGGGAATCCTTATGAAGCTTTCTTT. Protein sequence: CASSLRVGNPYEAFF.

This clonotype occurred a few times. The V gene is TRBV4-1, the J gene TRBJ1-1; D perhaps matches TRBD1 (5 bases). The germline CDR1 and CDR2 sequences are MGHRA and YSYEKL. Trimming stripped 1 base from V and 4 bases from J, with 10 bases between. CDR3 length: 14 amino acids. The CDR3 DNA sequence: TGCGCCAGCAGCCAAGGCAGGGAGGGCACTGAAGCTTTCTTT. Translated, it gives CASSQGREGTEAFF.

The sample holds many counts of this clonotype. J is TRBJ1-2 and V is TRBV14; TRBD1 agrees at 9 bases. The trim removed 4 bases at V and 0 bases at J, leaving 6 bases unmatched. The CDR3 is 16 residues long. Germline V gene sequence: CDR1 SGHDN, CDR2 FVKESK. CDR3 region: CASSPWTGEANYGYTF. CDR3 nucleotides: TGTGCCAGCAGCCCGTGGACAGGGGAGGCTAACTATGGCTACACCTTC.

The chain recombines TRBV7-9 with TRBJ1-3, with D tentatively TRBD1 (6 bases). The CDR3 covers 16 residues. V gave up 1 base and J gave up 0 bases, with 10 bases separating them. Germline lookup yields CDR1 SEHNR and CDR2 FQNEAQ (reference sequence). Written as DNA, the CDR3 is TGTGCCAGCAGCTTAGGGGACATTTACTCTGGAAACACCATATATTTT. Translated, it gives CASSLGDIYSGNTIYF.

The chain is built from TRBV20-1 and TRBJ2-7, with 11 bases lining up with TRBD2. The V gene end was trimmed by 5 bases and the J gene end by 0 bases; junction bases not matched to a gene: 3. This CDR3 contains 14 residues. The germline CDR1 and CDR2 sequences are DFQATT and SNEGSKA (reference sequence). The CDR3 protein is CSALLAGDSYEQYF. CDR3 DNA sequence: TGCAGTGCTCTACTAGCGGGGGACTCCTACGAGCAGTACTTC.

The chain joins TRBV7-8 to TRBJ1-1; D may be TRBD1 (5 bases). Per the germline V gene, CDR1 is SGHVS and CDR2 is FQNEAQ. V lost 4 bases to trimming and J lost 4 bases, with 22 bases between them. The CDR3 is 17 amino acids. This chain's CDR3 is CASSSDTGTQSGTEAFF. The DNA for the CDR3 is TGTGCCAGCAGCTCAGATACCGGGACCCAAAGCGGCACTGAAGCTTTCTTT.

This sequence joins TRBV6-5 and TRBJ1-3; 9 bases agree with TRBD1. This CDR3 region has 15 residues. The germline V gene encodes CDR1 MNHEY and CDR2 SVGAGI. With 6 bases clipped from V and 4 bases from J, the junction kept 7 bases outside the gene matches. CDR3 protein: CASRSGTGLGNTIYF. CDR3 nucleotides: TGTGCCAGCAGGTCCGGGACAGGGTTAGGAAACACCATATATTTT.

This chain uses TRBV7-2 with TRBJ2-7, with 7 bases matching TRBD2. Per the germline V gene, CDR1 is SGHTA and CDR2 is FQGNSA. CDR3 length: 13 residues. Trimming removed 5 bases from V and 6 bases from J; junction bases left unmatched: 7. In DNA form, the CDR3 reads TGTGCCAGCAGCCGGACTAGAGGGCTCGAGCAGTACTTC. Amino acid sequence: CASSRTRGLEQYF.

The DNA of the CDR3 is TGTGCCAGCAGCTTAGGTAGTATCGTCTACACCTTC. It yields the protein CASSLGSIVYTF. V is TRBV7-9 and J is TRBJ1-2; D remains unclear. Between the trimmed V and J ends, which lost 1 base and 10 bases, there was a span of 10 bases. The V gene's germline CDR1 is SEHNR and CDR2 FQNEAQ (reference sequence). CDR3 length equals 12 residues.

This clonotype turned up a few times. The chain employs TRBV6-5 and TRBJ1-2; D gene unclear. The CDR3 covers 14 residues. Germline V gene data show CDR1 as MNHEY and CDR2 as SVGAGI. Trimming shortened V by 0 bases and J by 8 bases, and 13 bases separated the two germline ends. CDR3 region: CASSYSPAGFGYTF. The CDR3 coding sequence is TGTGCCAGCAGTTACTCCCCGGCGGGCTTCGGCTACACCTTC.

This rearrangement joins TRBV11-3 to TRBJ1-4; D is unresolved. Between the trimmed V and J ends, which lost 5 bases and 8 bases, there was a span of 24 bases. Germline CDR1 reads SGHNT; CDR2 reads YENEEA. CDR3 length: 17 residues. The CDR3 reads CASSQPPLGRDGEKLFF. The CDR3 DNA reads TGTGCCAGCAGCCAGCCCCCCCTTGGACGGGATGGGGAAAAACTGTTTTTT.

Regarding this clonotype: The junction and the germline gene differ at one end; a read error may be behind it. V and J are TRBV29-1 and TRBJ2-6; TRBD2 is a possible D gene (5 bases). The CDR3 has 18 amino acids. CDR1 and CDR2 from the germline V gene are SQVTM and ANQGSEA. The CDR3: CSVEDREVSTSGTNVLTF. CDR3 coding DNA: TGCAGCGTTGAAGATCGGGAAGTATCAACCTCTGGGACCAACGTCCTGACTTTC.

This clonotype was seen repeatedly, ten times or more. The rearrangement links TRBV29-1 to TRBJ1-1; D uncertain. Trimming took off 0 bases at V and 4 bases at J, with 12 bases between the two ends. The CDR3 runs to 14 residues. The germline V gene encodes CDR1 SQVTM and CDR2 ANQGSEA. The CDR3 loop reads CSVEDPPSTTEAFF. The CDR3 DNA is TGCAGCGTTGAAGATCCCCCATCGACCACTGAAGCTTTCTTT.

V usage is TRBV2 and J usage is TRBJ1-2, with 7 positions matching TRBD1. Germline V gives CDR1 SNHLY, CDR2 FYNNEI. This CDR3 spans 15 amino acids. Unmatched junction bases numbered 11, after V lost 6 bases and J lost 4 bases. The CDR3 loop is CASSASTGSGYGYTF. CDR3 bases: TGTGCCAGCAGCGCCTCGACAGGGTCGGGCTATGGCTACACCTTC.

The table lists this clonotype with a few counts. The chain combines TRBV20-1 with TRBJ2-7; TRBD1 aligns across 12 bases. V shed 6 bases, J shed 4 bases, and the junction held 13 bases outside the gene matches. Germline CDR1 DFQATT, CDR2 SNEGSKA (reference sequence). The CDR3 length is 16 residues. The chain's CDR3 is CSAPGQGALIPYEQYF. CDR3 nucleotides: TGCAGTGCCCCGGGACAGGGGGCCCTGATTCCTTACGAGCAGTACTTC.

A word on this clonotype: This likely comes from a read error, as the CDR3 has no conserved phenylalanine or tryptophan at its end. The rearrangement links TRBV10-2 to TRBJ2-7, with a tentative D call TRBD1 (5 bases). CDR1 WSHSY and CDR2 SAAADI come from the germline V gene. This CDR3 has 13 residues. The CDR3 loop reads CASRQTDSYEQYL. The DNA of the CDR3 is TGTGCCAGCAGACAGACAGACTCCTACGAGCAGTACCTC.